This entry lists 13 T cell receptor beta chains sequenced from one sample in a study of T cell responses to AZD1222 COVID-19 vaccine. Sequencing was performed with immunoSEQ multiplex PCR; in TCRdb, only in-frame clones are kept and a portion is missing. In the table there are tens of thousands of clones, around 92% of which are singletons. The sequencing here drew on peripheral blood, taken on day 0 of AZD1222 vaccination. The receptors come from an adult in good health.

The chain uses TRBV18 and TRBJ2-7, with 7 bases identical to TRBD2. The germline V gene encodes CDR1 KGHSH and CDR2 LQKENI. The CDR3 contains 15 residues. V gave up 2 bases and J gave up 1 base; unmatched junction bases: 5. The CDR3, as DNA: TGTGCCAGCTCACCAGGGGCGGGAGAGTCCTACGAGCAGTACTTC. Translation: CASSPGAGESYEQYF.

This rearrangement joins TRBV7-8 to TRBJ1-4, with D maybe TRBD1 (6 bases). The germline V gene encodes CDR1 SGHVS and CDR2 FQNEAQ. The CDR3 has 16 residues. With 3 bases removed from V and 6 bases from J, the gap between germline ends came to 17 bases. CDR3 protein: CASSFLLSGGHEKLFF. In DNA form, the CDR3 reads TGTGCCAGCAGCTTCCTGCTTTCGGGGGGGCATGAAAAACTGTTTTTT.

The chain employs TRBV9 and TRBJ1-3, with TRBD1 as a possible D gene (5 bases). This CDR3 is 16 amino acids long. CDR1 is SGDLS, CDR2 YYNGEE, per germline. V lost 0 bases and J lost 0, with 10 bases in between. The CDR3 DNA follows: TGTGCCAGCAGCGTAGGAGGACACAGCTCTGGAAACACCATATATTTT. The encoded protein is CASSVGGHSSGNTIYF.

This chain connects TRBV28 to TRBJ1-4, with a weak D call TRBD1 (5 bases). V lost 3 bases to trimming and J lost 4 bases, with 18 bases between them. Germline CDR1 MDHEN, CDR2 SYDVKM. The CDR3 has 17 residues. The CDR3 is CASSFEVGAGDNEKLFF. For the CDR3, the DNA is TGTGCCAGCAGTTTTGAAGTCGGGGCAGGAGATAATGAAAAACTGTTTTTT.

The V call is TRBV6-4, the J call TRBJ2-3; 12 bases fit TRBD2. CDR1 MRHNA and CDR2 SNTAGT come from the germline V gene. This CDR3 is 15 amino acids long. V lost 5 bases and J lost 4; bases outside the gene matches: 4. In DNA, the CDR3 is TGTGCCAGCAGTCCTAGCGGGAGGGCCCCAGATACGCAGTATTTT. This gives the protein CASSPSGRAPDTQYF.

The V and J genes are TRBV13 and TRBJ2-3, with D perhaps TRBD2 (6 bases). The CDR3 covers 14 residues. In germline, CDR1 is PRHDT, CDR2 FYEKMQ (reference sequence). Trimming took 5 bases from V and 2 from J, leaving 11 bases between them. Here the CDR3 reads CASSQSGFTDTQYF. The CDR3 DNA sequence: TGTGCCAGCAGCCAAAGCGGGTTCACAGATACGCAGTATTTT.

V is TRBV7-2 and J is TRBJ1-2; D is unresolved. Germline-derived CDR1 and CDR2 are SGHTA and FQGNSA. The CDR3 loop spans 15 amino acids. V shed 6 bases and J shed 6 bases, with 20 bases lying between them. The CDR3 nucleotides read TGTGCCAGCAGATTACGGAGGACCGGGGATAATGGCTACACCTTC. Residues: CASRLRRTGDNGYTF.

This chain links TRBV27 with TRBJ2-7; D might be TRBD2 (5 bases). This CDR3 has 15 residues. The V and J ends lost 8 bases and 2 bases respectively, with 19 bases between them. Germline V gene lookup returns CDR1 MNHEY and CDR2 SMNVEV (reference sequence). CDR3 loop: CASAPKGTRAYEQYF. The CDR3 region has the DNA TGTGCCAGCGCCCCGAAGGGAACGCGGGCCTACGAGCAGTACTTC.

This clone showed up just once. The genes are TRBV15 and TRBJ2-1, with D hard to call. The CDR3 is 15 residues long. The V end was cut by 2 bases, the J end by 10 bases, with 18 bases between. Per the germline V gene, CDR1 is LNHNV and CDR2 is YYDKDF (reference sequence). In DNA form, the CDR3 reads TGTGCCACCAGCAGAAATGGATCCTGGGTTCGAGAGCAGTTCTTC. Its protein product is CATSRNGSWVREQFF.

This clone was recorded once. This sequence joins TRBV27 and TRBJ1-2; 7 positions match TRBD1. CDR1 is MNHEY and CDR2 is SMNVEV in the germline V gene (reference sequence). The CDR3 totals 14 residues. Trimming took 5 bases from V and 0 from J; bases not matched to a gene: 3. CDR3 sequence (DNA): TGTGCCAGCAGTCGACAGGGAGCTAACTATGGCTACACCTTC. Its protein is CASSRQGANYGYTF.

The J gene is TRBJ1-1, the V gene TRBV18; D uncertain. The CDR3 contains 14 residues. Trimming cost V 0 bases and J 1 base, with 6 bases left between them. Germline lookup yields CDR1 KGHSH and CDR2 LQKENI. CDR3 region: CASSPPVGNTEAFF. DNA for the CDR3: TGTGCCAGCTCACCACCGGTAGGGAACACTGAAGCTTTCTTT.

This sequence joins TRBV5-5 and TRBJ2-2; either TRBD1 or TRBD2 may supply D (5 bases each). Trimming pared 4 bases from V and 0 bases from J, leaving 10 bases between. The germline CDR1 and CDR2 sequences are SGHKS and YYEKEE (reference sequence). The CDR3 runs 15 residues. CDR3 sequence (DNA): TGTGCCAGCAGCGGGGACCAACCGAACACCGGGGAGCTGTTTTTT. Translated: CASSGDQPNTGELFF.

The DNA for the CDR3 is TGTGCCAGCAGCCCCCCTAATTCACCCCTCCACTTT. Its protein is CASSPPNSPLHF. The rearrangement joins TRBV28 to TRBJ1-6; D gene unclear. Trimming left V 6 bases short and J 6 bases short, with 6 bases between. CDR3 length: 12 amino acids. Germline V CDR1 and CDR2: MDHEN, SYDVKM.